The 25 T cell receptor beta chains below come from one sample, sequenced in a study of T cell repertoires in cytomegalovirus infection. Via MiXCR, TCRdb re-called the reads, giving one row per CDR3 protein. Here the sample spans about 740,000 distinct CDR3 sequences, 35% to 40% being singletons. Sequenced input: PBMCs. These receptors were taken from a human donor in good health (CMV status not recorded). Some clones in this sample may be carry-over from other donors' samples.

The V call is TRBV6-1, the J call TRBJ1-5; D not resolved. This CDR3 contains 14 residues. Trimming removed 5 bases at V and 4 bases at J, with 12 bases between. Germline V gene data show CDR1 as MNHNS and CDR2 as SASEGT. The chain's CDR3 is CASSSSGLNQPQHF. The CDR3 DNA follows: TGTGCCAGCAGTTCTTCCGGATTAAATCAGCCCCAGCATTTT.

The chain carries TRBV6-5 and TRBJ2-5; D is perhaps TRBD1 or TRBD2 (5 bases each). The CDR3 has 17 amino acids. The ends were cut back, 0 bases at V and 2 bases at J, with 16 bases in the middle. Germline V gene sequence: CDR1 MNHEY, CDR2 SVGAGI. This CDR3 reads CASSYSVWDVAQETQYF. CDR3 nucleotide sequence: TGTGCCAGCAGTTACTCGGTCTGGGACGTCGCACAAGAGACCCAGTACTTC.

This clonotype was observed a few times. The rearrangement joins TRBV28 to TRBJ2-2; D gene uncertain. Trimming took 4 bases from V and 5 from J, leaving 14 bases between them. Germline V gene sequence: CDR1 MDHEN, CDR2 SYDVKM. This CDR3 has 15 residues. The CDR3 region has the DNA TGTGCCAGCAGTTATGGACGTTTACCTACCGGGGAGCTGTTTTTT. This translates into CASSYGRLPTGELFF.

This clonotype has only a few counts. The CDR3 region is CASSDYTDGTEAFF. The CDR3 DNA follows: TGCGCCAGCAGTGACTACACCGATGGGACTGAAGCTTTCTTT. This chain joins TRBV10-2 and TRBJ1-1; D is undetermined. Per the germline V gene, CDR1 is WSHSY and CDR2 is SAAADI. This CDR3 has 14 residues. The V end was cut by 3 bases, the J end by 5 bases, with 13 bases between.

In its sample, this clonotype was seen a few times. The genes are TRBV4-2 and TRBJ2-5; 13 nucleotides line up with TRBD2. The germline V gene encodes CDR1 LGHNA and CDR2 YNFKEQ. Trimming removed 8 bases from V and 4 bases from J; junction bases left unmatched: 7. The length of the CDR3 is 15 residues. The CDR3 bases are TGTGCCAGCGGACTAGCGGGGGCCTCGGGAGAGACCCAGTACTTC. Translating gives CASGLAGASGETQYF.

This clonotype has a handful of counts. V gene TRBV2 combines with J gene TRBJ1-2, with D maybe TRBD1 (6 bases). CDR1 and CDR2 from the germline V gene are SNHLY and FYNNEI. The CDR3 sequence is 13 residues long. V lost 4 bases and J 9 bases, leaving 15 bases between the germline ends. Here the CDR3 reads CASSAGTIDSYTF. DNA for the CDR3: TGTGCCAGCAGTGCCGGGACAATCGACAGCTACACCTTC.

The rearrangement joins TRBV11-2 to TRBJ1-4, with 7 bases aligning to TRBD1. V lost 5 bases to trimming and J lost 7 bases; unmatched junction nucleotides: 10. This CDR3 spans 15 amino acids. Germline V gene sequence: CDR1 SGHAT, CDR2 FQNNGV. CDR3 in DNA: TGTGCCAGCAGCAGGACGACAGGGATTCGTGAAAAACTGTTTTTT. Translated, it gives CASSRTTGIREKLFF.

With respect to this clonotype: The CDR3 end shows no conserved phenylalanine or tryptophan, and so a read error is likely. The rearrangement joins TRBV6-1 to TRBJ1-5, with unresolved D. The germline gives CDR1 MNHNS, CDR2 SASEGT. Trimming removed 6 bases at V and 2 bases at J, with 8 bases between. There are 13 residues in the CDR3. CDR3 protein: CASRILGNQPQHL. CDR3 coding DNA: TGTGCCAGCAGGATCCTGGGCAATCAGCCCCAGCATTTG.

The table lists this clonotype with a few counts. V gene TRBV2 combines with J gene TRBJ2-1; D gene ambiguous. There are 11 residues in the CDR3. Germline CDR1 SNHLY, CDR2 FYNNEI. V gave up 2 bases and J gave up 9 bases, with 5 bases separating them. DNA for the CDR3: TGTGCCAGCAGTGAAAAGGTTGAGCAGTTCTTC. This encodes CASSEKVEQFF.

J is TRBJ1-4 and V is TRBV15, with a possible D match to TRBD1 (6 bases). The germline V and J ends were trimmed by 8 bases and 8 bases, with 21 bases remaining between them. The germline gives CDR1 LNHNV, CDR2 YYDKDF (reference sequence). The CDR3 loop spans 15 amino acids. CDR3 nucleotides: TGTGCCACCCGGGCAGGGGATGTTGGCGCGGAAAAACTGTTTTTT. Translation: CATRAGDVGAEKLFF.

This clonotype has more than one count but fewer than ten. The chain links TRBV6-2 or TRBV6-3 to TRBJ2-1; 7 bases are shared with TRBD1. The V and J ends lost 6 bases and 0 bases, in that order; junction bases with no gene match: 8. The germline CDR1 and CDR2 sequences are MNHEY and SVGEGT. There are 16 residues in the CDR3. CDR3 sequence (DNA): TGTGCCAGCAGACGACGACAGGGAGCCTCCTACAATGAGCAGTTCTTC. Its translation is CASRRRQGASYNEQFF.

Turning to this clonotype: At one of its ends the junction is not consistent with the germline gene, which may arise from a read error. The V gene is TRBV7-8, the J gene TRBJ2-1; tentatively, D is TRBD2 (6 bases). Looked up from germline, CDR1 is SGHVS and CDR2 is FQNEAQ. This CDR3 region has 16 residues. The CDR3 loop is CTSSGRTSGMRNEQFF. DNA of the CDR3: TGTACCAGCAGCGGGCGGACTTCGGGTATGAGGAATGAGCAGTTCTTC.

V usage is TRBV20-1 and J usage is TRBJ1-2; D gene unclear. The CDR3 consists of 13 residues. The V and J ends lost 6 bases and 4 bases respectively, with 15 bases between them. Germline V gene lookup returns CDR1 DFQATT and CDR2 SNEGSKA (reference sequence). CDR3 nucleotide sequence: TGCAGTGCCACATTCAACTGGGGCTATGGCTACACCTTC. Residues: CSATFNWGYGYTF.

This clonotype was recorded a few times. J is TRBJ2-7 and V is TRBV27; 7 nucleotides match TRBD1. This CDR3 contains 15 residues. Germline lookup yields CDR1 MNHEY and CDR2 SMNVEV (reference sequence). V shed 5 bases and J 2 bases; nucleotides not matched to a gene: 9. In DNA, the CDR3 is TGTGCCAGCAGTCCCCCCGGACAGGCAGCCTACGAGCAGTACTTC. Translation gives CASSPPGQAAYEQYF.

This clonotype was seen many times. V and J are TRBV7-2 and TRBJ2-5; no clear D. Between the trimmed V and J ends, which lost 0 bases and 0 bases, there was a span of 5 bases. The CDR3 extends over 14 amino acids. Germline V CDR1 and CDR2: SGHTA, FQGNSA. In DNA form, the CDR3 reads TGTGCCAGCAGCTTAGCCTGGTACCAAGAGACCCAGTACTTC. Residues: CASSLAWYQETQYF.

The rearrangement joins TRBV29-1 to TRBJ2-7; D is perhaps TRBD1 (6 bases). CDR1 SQVTM and CDR2 ANQGSEA come from the germline V gene. This CDR3 spans 13 amino acids. The ends were cut back, 6 bases at V and 5 bases at J, with 17 bases in the middle. The CDR3 region is CSVSRGNSNEQYF. The CDR3, as DNA: TGCAGCGTCAGTAGGGGGAATAGCAACGAGCAGTACTTC.

The chain has TRBV2 and TRBJ1-1; possible D gene TRBD1, 5 bases. The length of the CDR3 is 15 residues. Germline loops: CDR1 SNHLY, CDR2 FYNNEI. V was trimmed by 4 bases and J by 0 bases, leaving 12 bases between them. The CDR3 nucleotides read TGTGCCAGCAGTGGGGGGTCGGGGTTGAACACTGAAGCTTTCTTT. It specifies CASSGGSGLNTEAFF.

This clonotype has only a few counts. The chain has TRBV28 and TRBJ1-3, with TRBD1 as a possible D gene (6 bases). The ends were cut back, 8 bases at V and 2 bases at J, with 10 bases in the middle. CDR1 and CDR2 (germline): MDHEN, SYDVKM. The CDR3 runs 13 residues. The CDR3 DNA reads as TGTGCCAGCGAAGGGGGGCCTGGAAACACCATATATTTT. Residues: CASEGGPGNTIYF.

The chain joins TRBV9 to TRBJ2-5; D call uncertain. The length of the CDR3 is 14 residues. CDR1 and CDR2 from the germline V gene are SGDLS and YYNGEE. Trimming stripped 0 bases from V and 2 bases from J, with 8 bases between. CDR3 loop: CASSVGGQQETQYF. The CDR3 nucleotides are TGTGCCAGCAGCGTAGGAGGTCAGCAAGAGACCCAGTACTTC. The variable domain in full, completed from reference TRBV9 and TRBJ2-5, reads DSGVTQTPKHLITATGQRVTLRCSPRSGDLSVYWYQQSLDQGLQFLIQYYNGEERAKGNILERFSAQQFPDLHSELNLSSLELGDSALYFCASSVGGQQETQYFGPGTRLLVL.

In this sample, this clonotype turned up a few times. V usage is TRBV30 and J usage is TRBJ2-5; unclear D gene. This CDR3 is built from 15 residues. Germline V gene data show CDR1 as GTSNPN and CDR2 as SVGIG (reference sequence). The V and J ends lost 0 bases and 1 base respectively, with 12 bases between them. The CDR3 loop is CAWSVSLRTQETQYF. CDR3 sequence (DNA): TGTGCCTGGAGTGTATCACTAAGGACCCAAGAGACCCAGTACTTC. Supplemented by reference TRBV30 and TRBJ2-5, the full variable domain reads SQTIHQWPATLVQPVGSPLSLECTVEGTSNPNLYWYRQAAGRGLQLLFYSVGIGQISSEVPQNLSASRPQDRQFILSSKKLLLSDSGFYLCAWSVSLRTQETQYFGPGTRLLVL.

This chain links TRBV2 with TRBJ1-3, with D uncertain. CDR1 is SNHLY and CDR2 is FYNNEI in the germline V gene. Trimming pared 7 bases from V and 3 bases from J, leaving 4 bases between. The CDR3 runs 11 residues. The CDR3 DNA reads TGTGCCAGCACTAATGGAAACACCATATATTTT. Residues: CASTNGNTIYF.

The chain links TRBV4-1 to TRBJ1-2; D is perhaps TRBD1 (5 bases). The CDR3 length is 15 residues. Trimming took off 0 bases at V and 4 bases at J, with 12 bases between the two ends. Germline V lookup: CDR1 MGHRA, CDR2 YSYEKL. This CDR3 is CASSQDGGRSYGYTF. The CDR3 coding sequence is TGCGCCAGCAGCCAAGATGGGGGAAGATCCTATGGCTACACCTTC.

With regard to this clonotype: The junction does not match germline at one end; this may be a read error. V gene TRBV7-2 combines with J gene TRBJ1-2; tentatively, D is TRBD1 (6 bases). CDR3 length equals 14 residues. The germline V gene encodes CDR1 SGHTA and CDR2 FQGNSA. The CDR3 sequence: CASTSRTANYGDTF. The CDR3 nucleotides are TGTGCCAGTACCTCCCGGACAGCTAACTATGGCGACACCTTC. Combining the CDR3 with reference TRBV7-2 and TRBJ1-2 gives the whole variable domain GAGVSQSPSNKVTEKGKDVELRCDPISGHTALYWYRQSLGQGLEFLIYFQGNSAPDKSGLPSDRFSAERTGGSVSTLTIQRTQQEDSAVYLCASTSRTANYGDTFGSGTRLTVV.

J is TRBJ2-3 and V is TRBV24-1; 7 bases are a match to TRBD1. Germline V CDR1 and CDR2: KGHDR, SFDVKD. The ends lost 4 bases at V and 6 bases at J; junction bases unmatched: 9. There are 15 residues in the CDR3. CDR3 sequence: CATSELTGVADTQYF. CDR3 bases: TGTGCCACCAGTGAGCTAACAGGGGTAGCTGATACGCAGTATTTT.

This chain uses TRBV6-5 with TRBJ2-5; 9 bases map to TRBD1. Germline-derived CDR1 and CDR2 are MNHEY and SVGAGI. The CDR3 extends over 16 amino acids. Trimming at V came to 6 bases and at J to 5 bases, leaving 13 bases not matched to a gene. The CDR3 is CASRTRQGEVWETQYF. CDR3 DNA sequence: TGTGCCAGCAGAACAAGACAGGGGGAAGTGTGGGAGACCCAGTACTTC.